These 28 T cell receptor beta chains originate from one sample sequenced in a study of blood T cell repertoires in COVID-19 (dated by TCRdb to the early 2020s). Library generation was performed with the immunoSEQ multiplex PCR assay. TCRdb re-hosts the immuneACCESS table, in-frame sequences only. Its copies lack some clones; in the studies checked, an unresolved V gene accounts for under half of them, and the cause for the rest is not known. This sample lists approximately 140,000 clones; about 80% were detected once. About 2% of the sample is held by the ten biggest clonotypes. The sample taken for sequencing was peripheral blood. These receptors originate from a man aged 65-85 years with acute or convalescent COVID-19.

The chain joins TRBV18 to TRBJ2-1; the match to TRBD1 covers 9 bases. Germline trimming cut 3 bases from V and 5 bases from J; bases unmatched to any gene: 2. CDR3 length: 14 amino acids. Germline-derived CDR1 and CDR2 are KGHSH and LQKENI. CDR3 in amino acids: CASSPGTGHNEQFF. The CDR3 coding sequence is TGTGCCAGCTCACCCGGGACAGGGCACAATGAGCAGTTCTTC.

This chain's CDR3 is CASSQEGGNQPQHF. For the CDR3, the DNA is TGTGCCAGCAGTCAGGAGGGTGGCAATCAGCCCCAGCATTTT. The chain recombines TRBV7-9 with TRBJ1-5; no clear D gene. Deletions cut 6 bases from V and 2 bases from J, with 11 bases between. The CDR3 runs 14 residues. Germline V gives CDR1 SEHNR, CDR2 FQNEAQ (reference sequence).

The chain links TRBV11-3 to TRBJ2-2, with 7 nucleotides matching TRBD2. J gave up 3 bases and V 3 bases, and 4 bases lay outside the gene matches. There are 15 residues in the CDR3. CDR1 is SGHNT and CDR2 is YENEEA in the germline V gene. In DNA form, the CDR3 reads TGTGCCAGCAGCTTGGGAGGGACTCACACCGGGGAGCTGTTTTTT. Protein: CASSLGGTHTGELFF.

This clone was seen only a few times. V and J are TRBV18 and TRBJ1-6; 7 bases match TRBD1. V lost 2 bases and J lost 5; bases outside the gene matches: 3. This CDR3 is 15 amino acids long. CDR1 and CDR2 from the germline V gene are KGHSH and LQKENI. CDR3 sequence: CASSPRTGDNSPLHF. CDR3 bases: TGTGCCAGCTCACCAAGGACAGGAGATAATTCACCCCTCCACTTT. Combining the CDR3 with reference TRBV18 and TRBJ1-6 gives the whole variable domain NAGVMQNPRHLVRRRGQEARLRCSPMKGHSHVYWYRQLPEEGLKFMVYLQKENIIDESGMPKERFSAEFPKEGPSILRIQQVVRGDSAAYFCASSPRTGDNSPLHFGNGTRLTVT.

The chain has TRBV6-5 and TRBJ2-5; TRBD2 might be the D (6 bases). Germline V gives CDR1 MNHEY, CDR2 SVGAGI. The CDR3 has 15 amino acids. Between the trimmed V and J ends, which lost 2 bases and 0 bases, there was a span of 10 bases. The CDR3 is CASSYRGMNQETQYF. The CDR3 bases are TGTGCCAGCAGTTACCGGGGGATGAACCAAGAGACCCAGTACTTC.

This clone was seen only once. The genes are TRBV18 and TRBJ1-6; tentative D call: TRBD1 (6 bases). Germline CDR1 reads KGHSH; CDR2 reads LQKENI. V dropped 6 bases and J dropped 7 bases, with 19 bases sitting between them. This CDR3 is built from 16 residues. CDR3 sequence reads: CASSPKGWGPNSPLHF. DNA for the CDR3: TGTGCCAGCTCCCCTAAGGGATGGGGGCCCAATTCACCCCTCCACTTT.

The J gene is TRBJ1-2, the V gene TRBV7-3; 7 bases fit TRBD1. The V segment lost 0 bases and the J segment 6 bases; nucleotides outside the gene matches: 7. Germline V gives CDR1 SGHTA, CDR2 FQGTGA. This CDR3 contains 15 residues. DNA of the CDR3: TGTGCCAGCAGCTTAACAGGGGGCGAGGGGGATGGCTACACCTTC. This gives the protein CASSLTGGEGDGYTF. The full variable domain, rest sourced from reference TRBV7-3 and TRBJ1-2, is GAGVSQTPSNKVTEKGKYVELRCDPISGHTALYWYRQSLGQGPEFLIYFQGTGAADDSGLPNDRFFAVRPEGSVSTLKIQRTERGDSAVYLCASSLTGGEGDGYTFGSGTRLTVV.

This chain uses TRBV19 with TRBJ2-3; weak D call: TRBD2 (6 bases). The germline V gene encodes CDR1 LNHDA and CDR2 SQIVND (reference sequence). With 6 bases removed from V and 4 bases from J, the gap between germline ends came to 11 bases. The CDR3 contains 13 residues. This CDR3 is CASRERASDTQYF. The DNA for the CDR3 is TGTGCCAGTAGGGAGCGGGCCTCAGATACGCAGTATTTT.

The gene calls are TRBV10-2 and TRBJ2-2; D is undetermined. Germline V lookup: CDR1 WSHSY, CDR2 SAAADI. The V gene lost 4 bases and the J gene lost 6 bases, with 12 bases spanning the gap. The CDR3 consists of 14 residues. This CDR3 reads CASSVQRHAGELFF. DNA of the CDR3: TGCGCCAGCAGTGTCCAGCGTCATGCCGGGGAGCTGTTTTTT.

The J gene is TRBJ2-5, the V gene TRBV3-1 (or the pseudogene TRBV3-2), with 8 bases fitting TRBD2. CDR1 and CDR2 (germline): LGHDT, YNNKEL (reference sequence). The CDR3 has 11 amino acids. J was trimmed by 11 bases and V by 1 base; bases with no gene match: 0. The CDR3 spells CASSQGLAQYF. The DNA of the CDR3 is TGTGCCAGCAGCCAAGGACTAGCGCAGTACTTC.

V and J are TRBV9 and TRBJ1-1, with TRBD1 as a possible D gene (5 bases). Germline CDR1 reads SGDLS; CDR2 reads YYNGEE. The CDR3 is 12 residues long. V lost 4 bases and J lost 11, with 15 bases in between. Here the CDR3 reads CASSPQGGAAFF. The CDR3 DNA reads TGTGCCAGCAGCCCCCAGGGCGGGGCGGCTTTCTTT.

As DNA, the CDR3 is TGCAGCGTTGGGGTAGCGGGAGTCCACAATGAGCAGTTCTTC. The encoded protein is CSVGVAGVHNEQFF. The V call is TRBV29-1, the J call TRBJ2-1, with 9 bases identical to TRBD2. The ends lost 4 bases at V and 5 bases at J; junction bases unmatched: 6. Germline lookup yields CDR1 SQVTM and CDR2 ANQGSEA. This CDR3 has 14 amino acids.

The chain joins TRBV20-1 to TRBJ1-2; no definite D call. The CDR3 has 11 residues. Per the germline V gene, CDR1 is DFQATT and CDR2 is SNEGSKA (reference sequence). V lost 6 bases and J lost 10, with 15 bases in between. DNA of the CDR3: TGCAGTGCCCCGGTACGATTAAACTACACCTTC. Protein sequence: CSAPVRLNYTF.

The V call is TRBV5-4, the J call TRBJ2-2; D is perhaps TRBD2 (5 bases). Germline V gene data show CDR1 as SGHNT and CDR2 as YYREEE (reference sequence). V was shortened by 0 bases and J by 0 bases, with 12 bases between the two germline ends. The CDR3 is 17 residues long. The CDR3 region has the DNA TGTGCCAGCAGCTTGGGCTCAGGAGGTCCGAACACCGGGGAGCTGTTTTTT. Translated: CASSLGSGGPNTGELFF.

Details on this clone: The same CDR3 arises from other DNA sequences in this sample as well. The chain employs TRBV12-5 and TRBJ2-1; TRBD1 aligns across 8 bases. There are 14 residues in the CDR3. The germline V gene has CDR1 LGHNT and CDR2 FRNRAP. V lost 8 bases to trimming and J lost 7 bases; unmatched junction nucleotides: 10. The CDR3 here is CASSPGTGRNEQFF. The DNA of the CDR3 is TGTGCTAGTTCTCCCGGGACAGGAAGGAATGAGCAGTTCTTC.

The chain links TRBV4-1 to TRBJ2-7, with D possibly matching TRBD2 (6 bases). The germline V gene has CDR1 MGHRA and CDR2 YSYEKL. The CDR3 is 15 amino acids. The V gene lost 0 bases and the J gene lost 3 bases, with 12 bases spanning the gap. The CDR3 is CASSQEFAGLYEQYF. CDR3 coding DNA: TGCGCCAGCAGCCAAGAATTCGCGGGGCTCTACGAGCAGTACTTC.

This clone was counted a single time. V and J are TRBV7-9 and TRBJ1-4, with 8 bases identical to TRBD1. CDR1 is SEHNR and CDR2 is FQNEAQ in the germline V gene (reference sequence). V gave up 5 bases and J gave up 6 bases; unmatched junction bases: 5. The CDR3 contains 14 residues. CDR3 region: CASSRRQGHEKLFF. The CDR3 coding sequence is TGTGCCAGCAGCCGCCGACAGGGGCATGAAAAACTGTTTTTT.

This rearrangement joins TRBV4-2 to TRBJ2-2; D is perhaps TRBD1 (6 bases). The CDR3 runs to 16 residues. Germline CDR1 LGHNA, CDR2 YNFKEQ. V dropped 0 bases and J dropped 2 bases, with 10 bases sitting between them. The CDR3 sequence is CASSQDPGANTGELFF. CDR3 DNA: TGTGCCAGCAGCCAAGATCCAGGGGCAAACACCGGGGAGCTGTTTTTT.

The chain combines TRBV5-4 with TRBJ1-1; D is perhaps TRBD1 (6 bases). Germline CDR1 reads SGHNT; CDR2 reads YYREEE (reference sequence). The V end lost 0 bases, the J end lost 4 bases, and 10 bases lay between the germline ends. This CDR3 is 14 amino acids long. The CDR3 DNA reads TGTGCCAGCAGCTTGGCAGGGGTTAGCACTGAAGCTTTCTTT. It specifies CASSLAGVSTEAFF.

The J gene is TRBJ2-2, the V gene TRBV7-9; 7 nucleotides agree with TRBD1. Germline assignment: CDR1 SEHNR and CDR2 FQNEAQ (reference sequence). V shed 7 bases and J 0 bases; nucleotides not matched to a gene: 5. The CDR3 runs 15 residues. Here the CDR3 DNA reads TGTGCCAGCACCCCAGGGACAGCGAACACCGGGGAGCTGTTTTTT. Amino acid sequence: CASTPGTANTGELFF.

The chain is built from TRBV11-2 and TRBJ2-5, with D tentatively TRBD2 (7 bases). Trimming pared 1 base from V and 9 bases from J, leaving 21 bases between. CDR3 size: 16 residues. Germline CDR1 reads SGHAT; CDR2 reads FQNNGV. CDR3: CASSLAGGGTPGAQYF. The CDR3 DNA is TGTGCCAGCAGCTTAGCTGGGGGGGGTACGCCAGGGGCCCAGTACTTC.

The chain combines TRBV5-1 with TRBJ2-5; the match to TRBD1 covers 7 bases. Per germline, CDR1 SGHRS and CDR2 YFSETQ. The trim removed 5 bases at V and 1 base at J, leaving 11 bases unmatched. CDR3 size: 16 residues. CDR3 loop: CASSLTGTALQETQYF. The CDR3, as DNA: TGCGCCAGCAGTTTGACGGGGACAGCTCTCCAAGAGACCCAGTACTTC.

In this sample, this clone turned up a few times. The chain carries TRBV19 and TRBJ2-7, with 11 positions matching TRBD2. Per the germline V gene, CDR1 is LNHDA and CDR2 is SQIVND (reference sequence). The CDR3 runs 18 residues. V shed 4 bases, J shed 1 base, and the junction held 12 bases outside the gene matches. This chain's CDR3 is CASSTLGLAGLSSYEQYF. The DNA of the CDR3 is TGTGCCAGTAGTACCCTCGGACTAGCGGGCCTGTCATCCTACGAGCAGTACTTC.

The chain employs TRBV6-5 and TRBJ1-3, with TRBD1 as a possible D gene (6 bases). The ends were cut back, 7 bases at V and 9 bases at J, with 10 bases in the middle. Germline V gene lookup returns CDR1 MNHEY and CDR2 SVGAGI. CDR3 length equals 11 residues. DNA of the CDR3: TGTGCCAGCAAACAGGGTACCACCATATATTTT. As protein: CASKQGTTIYF.

This clone was recorded at least ten times. The J gene is TRBJ1-4, the V gene TRBV9, with 9 bases lining up with TRBD1. The germline gives CDR1 SGDLS, CDR2 YYNGEE. This CDR3 has 14 amino acids. The J segment lost 8 bases and the V segment lost 3 bases, leaving 5 bases of the junction unmatched. In DNA form, the CDR3 reads TGTGCCAGCAGCGGCACAGGGGGCTACGAAAAACTGTTTTTT. Amino acid sequence: CASSGTGGYEKLFF.

This chain joins TRBV7-6 and TRBJ1-5, with D perhaps matching TRBD1 (6 bases). Looked up from germline, CDR1 is SGHVS and CDR2 is FNYEAQ. The CDR3 contains 15 residues. V was trimmed by 1 base and J by 4 bases, leaving 11 bases between them. The CDR3, as DNA: TGTGCCAGCAGCTTAGGCAGGGGTACTAATCAGCCCCAGCATTTT. Amino acids: CASSLGRGTNQPQHF.

The chain employs TRBV18 and TRBJ2-7; D call uncertain. Germline values: CDR1 KGHSH, CDR2 LQKENI. The CDR3 extends over 12 amino acids. Trimming shortened V by 5 bases and J by 4 bases, and 9 bases separated the two germline ends. The CDR3 DNA is TGTGCCAGCTCAGAGGTGAATTACGAGCAGTACTTC. It codes for CASSEVNYEQYF.

As DNA, the CDR3 is TGTGCCAGCAGCAGCCCCACCGGGACAGGGGGTGAAAAACTGTTTTTT. It specifies CASSSPTGTGGEKLFF. The chain couples TRBV5-4 to TRBJ1-4; 11 nucleotides match TRBD1. The germline V gene encodes CDR1 SGHNT and CDR2 YYREEE (reference sequence). Trimming cost V 4 bases and J 7 bases; bases outside gene matches: 9. This CDR3 has 16 amino acids.